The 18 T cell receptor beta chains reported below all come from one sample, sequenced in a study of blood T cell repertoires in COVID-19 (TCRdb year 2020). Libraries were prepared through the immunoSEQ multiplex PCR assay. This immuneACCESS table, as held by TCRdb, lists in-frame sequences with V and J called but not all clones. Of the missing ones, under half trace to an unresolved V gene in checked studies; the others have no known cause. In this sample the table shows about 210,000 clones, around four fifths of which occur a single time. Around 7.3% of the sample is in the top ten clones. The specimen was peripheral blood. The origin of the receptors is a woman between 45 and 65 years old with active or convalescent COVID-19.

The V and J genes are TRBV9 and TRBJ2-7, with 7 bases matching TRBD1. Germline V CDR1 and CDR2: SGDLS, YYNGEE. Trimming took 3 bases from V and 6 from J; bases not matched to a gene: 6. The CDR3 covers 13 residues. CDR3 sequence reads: CASSAGQNSEQYF. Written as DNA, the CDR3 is TGTGCCAGCAGCGCGGGACAGAACTCCGAGCAGTACTTC.

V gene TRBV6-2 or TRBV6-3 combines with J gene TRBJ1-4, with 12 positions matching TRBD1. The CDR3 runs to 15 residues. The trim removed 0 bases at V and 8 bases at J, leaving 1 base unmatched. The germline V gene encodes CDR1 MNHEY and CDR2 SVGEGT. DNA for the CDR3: TGTGCCAGCAGTTACTCGGGGACAGGGGGCGAAAAACTGTTTTTT. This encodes CASSYSGTGGEKLFF.

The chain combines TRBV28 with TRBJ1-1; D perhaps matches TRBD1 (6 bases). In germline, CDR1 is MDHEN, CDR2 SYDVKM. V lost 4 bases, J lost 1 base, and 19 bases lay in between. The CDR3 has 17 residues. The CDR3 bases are TGTGCCAGCAGTTCCCCGAGAGTACAGGGCAGGAACACTGAAGCTTTCTTT. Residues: CASSSPRVQGRNTEAFF.

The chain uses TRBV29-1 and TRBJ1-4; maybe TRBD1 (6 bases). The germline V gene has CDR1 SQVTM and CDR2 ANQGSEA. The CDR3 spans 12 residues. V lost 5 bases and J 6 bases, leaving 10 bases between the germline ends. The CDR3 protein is CSVQGNDEKLFF. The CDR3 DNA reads TGCAGCGTTCAGGGGAACGATGAAAAACTGTTTTTT.

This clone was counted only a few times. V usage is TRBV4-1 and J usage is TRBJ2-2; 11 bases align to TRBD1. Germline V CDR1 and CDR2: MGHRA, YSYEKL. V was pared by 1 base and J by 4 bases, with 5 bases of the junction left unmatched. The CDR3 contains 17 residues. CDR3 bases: TGCGCCAGCAGCCAAGGGGCCGGGACAGGGGGCACCGGGGAGCTGTTTTTT. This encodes CASSQGAGTGGTGELFF.

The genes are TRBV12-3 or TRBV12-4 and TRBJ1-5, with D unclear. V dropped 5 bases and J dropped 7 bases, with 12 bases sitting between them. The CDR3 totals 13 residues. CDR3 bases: TGTGCCAGCAGTCCCGGGTATGTGCAGCCCCAGCATTTT. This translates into CASSPGYVQPQHF.

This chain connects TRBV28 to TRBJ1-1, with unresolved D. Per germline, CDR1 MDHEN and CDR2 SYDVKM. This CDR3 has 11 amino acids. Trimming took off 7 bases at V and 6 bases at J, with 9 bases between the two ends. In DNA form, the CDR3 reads TGTGCCAGCACCGAGCGAGCTGAAGCTTTCTTT. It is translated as CASTERAEAFF.

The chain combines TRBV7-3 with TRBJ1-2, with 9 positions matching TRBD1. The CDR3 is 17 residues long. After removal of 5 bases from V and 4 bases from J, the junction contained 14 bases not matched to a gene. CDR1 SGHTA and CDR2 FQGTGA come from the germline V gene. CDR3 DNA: TGTGCCAGCAGCGCCCGCCAAAAACAGGGGGCTGGCTATGGCTACACCTTC. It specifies CASSARQKQGAGYGYTF.

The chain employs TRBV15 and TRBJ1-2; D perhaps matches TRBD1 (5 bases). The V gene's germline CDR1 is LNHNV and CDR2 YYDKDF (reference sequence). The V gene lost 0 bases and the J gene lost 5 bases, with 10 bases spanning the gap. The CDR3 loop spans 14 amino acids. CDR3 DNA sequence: TGTGCCACCAGCAGAGAAGGGGTCGGGTATGGCTACACCTTC. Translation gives CATSREGVGYGYTF.

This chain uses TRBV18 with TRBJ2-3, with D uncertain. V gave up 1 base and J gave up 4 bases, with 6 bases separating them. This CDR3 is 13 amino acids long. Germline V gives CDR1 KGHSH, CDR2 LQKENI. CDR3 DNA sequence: TGTGCCAGCTCACCACGCCTAGCAGATACGCAGTATTTT. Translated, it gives CASSPRLADTQYF.

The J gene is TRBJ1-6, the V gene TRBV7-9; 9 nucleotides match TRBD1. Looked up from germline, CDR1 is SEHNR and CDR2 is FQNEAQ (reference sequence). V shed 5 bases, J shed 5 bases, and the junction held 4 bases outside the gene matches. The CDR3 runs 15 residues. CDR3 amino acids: CASSTRQGDNSPLHF. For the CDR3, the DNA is TGTGCCAGCAGCACCCGACAGGGGGATAATTCACCCCTCCACTTT.

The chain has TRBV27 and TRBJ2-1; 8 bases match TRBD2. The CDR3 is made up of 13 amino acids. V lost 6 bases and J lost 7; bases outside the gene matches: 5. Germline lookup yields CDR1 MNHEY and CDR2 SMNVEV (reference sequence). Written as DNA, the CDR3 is TGTGCCAGCAGAACGGGGGGGCGGAATGAGCAGTTCTTC. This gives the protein CASRTGGRNEQFF.

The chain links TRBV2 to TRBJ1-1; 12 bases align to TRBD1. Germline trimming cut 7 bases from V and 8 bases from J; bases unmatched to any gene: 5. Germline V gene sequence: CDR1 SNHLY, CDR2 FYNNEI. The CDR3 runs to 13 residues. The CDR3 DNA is TGTGCCAGCAAGCAAGGGACAGGGGGCGAAGCTTTCTTT. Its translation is CASKQGTGGEAFF.

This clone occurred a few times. The CDR3 loop is CASRGGNTIYF. For the CDR3, the DNA is TGTGCCAGCAGGGGAGGGAACACCATATATTTT. This chain joins TRBV12-3 or TRBV12-4 and TRBJ1-3; D unclear. Trimming removed 6 bases from V and 7 bases from J, with 7 bases in between. The CDR3 contains 11 residues.

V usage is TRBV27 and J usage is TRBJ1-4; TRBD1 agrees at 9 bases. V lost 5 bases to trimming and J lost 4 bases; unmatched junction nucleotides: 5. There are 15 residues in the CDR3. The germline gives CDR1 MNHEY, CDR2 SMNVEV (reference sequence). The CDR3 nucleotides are TGTGCCAGCAGTCCCTGGACAGGGGTTAATGAAAAACTGTTTTTT. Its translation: CASSPWTGVNEKLFF.

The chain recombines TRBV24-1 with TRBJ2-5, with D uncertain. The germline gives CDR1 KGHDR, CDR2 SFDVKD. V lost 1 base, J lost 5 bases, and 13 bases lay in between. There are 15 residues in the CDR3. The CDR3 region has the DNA TGTGCCACCAGTGATTTTACGAGGAACCGGGAGACCCAGTACTTC. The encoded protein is CATSDFTRNRETQYF.

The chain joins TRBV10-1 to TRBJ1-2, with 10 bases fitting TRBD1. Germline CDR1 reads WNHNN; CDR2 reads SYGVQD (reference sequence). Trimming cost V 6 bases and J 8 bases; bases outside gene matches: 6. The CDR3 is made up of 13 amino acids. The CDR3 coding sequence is TGCGCCAGCAGCCGGGACAGGGGAAACGGCTACACCTTC. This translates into CASSRDRGNGYTF.

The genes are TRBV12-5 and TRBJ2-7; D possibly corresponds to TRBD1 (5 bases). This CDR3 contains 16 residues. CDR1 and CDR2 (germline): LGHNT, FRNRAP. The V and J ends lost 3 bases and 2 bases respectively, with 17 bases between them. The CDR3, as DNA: TGTGCTAGTGGTTTCTCGGGCCTTAGGGGCACCTACGAGCAGTACGTC. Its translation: CASGFSGLRGTYEQYV.